What follows is one T cell receptor beta chain and its context. The antigen is undetermined. V lost 8 bases and J lost 4; bases outside the gene matches: 5. Looked up from germline, CDR1 is SQVTM and CDR2 is ANQGSEA. This CDR3 contains 12 residues. The record originates from a study of cytomegalovirus exposure and HLA in healthy donors. For the study at large: A prior analysis found 90 million to 120 million unique TCR beta sequences from 170 million or so T cells. Falling in the Caucasian-associated ancestry cluster were 81% of approximately 410 genotyped donors.

Both 60 Vbeta primers and 13 Jbeta primers went into the PCR. In the source study's methods: As a later analysis found, there were 80 million or so unique TCR beta chains, of which around 10 million were shared. Using immunoSEQ multiplex PCR, the repertoire was profiled, and TCRdb retains in-frame clones only, with some absent. Clone size and V and J calls were adopted from that table, with D and trimming inferred from the DNA. Among some 150,000 clones listed, around 66% were seen once. Overall study findings and caveats: Among immune exposure information, only CMV serostatus was available.

The clonotype originates from a woman aged 25 to 39 in good health and CMV-seropositive. Sequenced input: PBMCs. The chain combines TRBV29-1 with TRBJ1-2, with 9 bases matching TRBD1. In DNA, the CDR3 is TGCAGCTTCGGGACAGGGCTCTATGGCTACACCTTC. This codes for CSFGTGLYGYTF.